Listed below are T cell receptor beta chains from one sample, sequenced in a study of blood T cell repertoires in COVID-19. This table comes from immunoSEQ multiplex PCR, and its TCRdb copy is limited to in-frame clones, with some not included. The data hold about 120,000 clones, with over 75% observed a single time. Sequencing was carried out using peripheral blood. The receptors were gathered from a man older than 75 with acute or convalescent COVID-19. CDR3s leave out the opening cysteine and the closing phenylalanine or tryptophan. The order of the fields is V gene, CDR3 protein.

TRBV27 | ASSLRQENTEAF
TRBV7-2 | ASRNGQARGEQY
TRBV5-1 | ASSADRGKSGNTIY
TRBV10-1 | ASSDSSEQGYT
TRBV28 | ASSFPSGQGLNTIY
TRBV18 | ASSTGTGDTEAF
TRBV7-3 | ASSLKVGGNYGYT
TRBV11-1 | ASSTQGYEKLF
TRBV19 | ASSIGGAGGGPTGELF
TRBV7-9 | ASTAGVGSPLH
TRBV6-2/TRBV6-3 | ASSYTGGLNEKLF
TRBV5-4 | ASSLAGITDTQY
TRBV10-3 | AITSGFGGLKDGEQF
TRBV29-1 | SVEDPAGAEAF
TRBV7-9 | ASSLATGGYSPLH
TRBV10-3 | AIRADRENTEAF
TRBV6-5 | ASSYGLAQPQH
TRBV6-5 | ASGGKNTEAF
TRBV30 | AWSRLDRAY
TRBV29-1 | SVKSVYGTDTQY
TRBV6-6 | ASSSLYSSSGNTIY
TRBV28 | ASSTRTYGYT
TRBV19 | ASSMGQGAYEQY
TRBV7-8 | ASSFPGGTEAF
TRBV5-1 | ASSLDGRGNQPQH
TRBV5-8 | ASSPDRANTQY
TRBV18 | ASSPEGGYEQY
TRBV11-2 | ASSRPSQGLETQY
TRBV7-3 | ASSATGNSYGYT
TRBV6-5 | ASSYMGQGPEAF
TRBV18 | ASSPWDIWLNTEAF
TRBV15 | ATSIPGLRNIQY
TRBV6-1 | ASSENPLGGAGGYT
TRBV7-8 | ASSLGPSRQPQH
TRBV11-2 | ASSLDLAVRNTEAF
TRBV14 | ASSYRWRGDYGYT
TRBV7-6 | ASSSTGMGTDTQY
TRBV7-8 | ASSSILGQGRSPYEQY
TRBV5-1 | ASSGAGTGGPNEQF
TRBV18 | ASSPPLFYGYT
TRBV19 | ASSTLGRGNQPQH
TRBV6-5 | ASSYPTAGGNQPQH
TRBV2 | ASTGRGEVF
TRBV4-3 | ASSPEVQGGAEAF
TRBV7-3 | ASSFAGGSTGELF
TRBV18 | ASSPLTSGGTDTQY
TRBV7-2 | ASNQESTSAAAAQY
TRBV2 | ASSRTGPVTEAF
TRBV18 | ASSFRDYGYT
TRBV2 | ASSERGNYGYT
TRBV6-2/TRBV6-3 | ASSIPTENTEAF
TRBV3-1/TRBV3-2 | ASSQEERQVASYEQY
TRBV15 | ATSRADKYYGYT